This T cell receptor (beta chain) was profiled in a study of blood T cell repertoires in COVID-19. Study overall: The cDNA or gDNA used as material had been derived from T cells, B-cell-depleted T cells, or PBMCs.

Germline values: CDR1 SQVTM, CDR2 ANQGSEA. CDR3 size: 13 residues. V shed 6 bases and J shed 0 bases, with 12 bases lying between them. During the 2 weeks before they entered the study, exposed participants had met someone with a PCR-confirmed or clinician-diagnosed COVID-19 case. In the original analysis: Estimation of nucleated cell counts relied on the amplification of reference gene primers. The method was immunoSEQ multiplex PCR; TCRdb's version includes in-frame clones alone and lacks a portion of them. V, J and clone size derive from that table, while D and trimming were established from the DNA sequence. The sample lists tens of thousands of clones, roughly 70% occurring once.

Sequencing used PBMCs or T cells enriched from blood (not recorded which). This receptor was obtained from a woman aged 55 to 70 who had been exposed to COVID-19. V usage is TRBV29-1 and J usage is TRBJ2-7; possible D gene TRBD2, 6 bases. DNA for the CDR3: TGCAGCGTGGGGACTGCGAGCTCCTACGAGCAGTACTTC. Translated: CSVGTASSYEQYF.